This T cell receptor beta chain was recovered during a study of T cell responses to AZD1222 COVID-19 vaccine. Sequenced by immunoSEQ multiplex PCR; TCRdb stores in-frame clones only, minus some. The sample holds some 170,000 clones, about 88% seen once. This clone was recorded at least ten times. The source of this sequence is an adult in good health. This specimen was peripheral blood, taken on day 0 of AZD1222 vaccination.

This chain's CDR3 is CASSIGDRSNNEQFF. As DNA, the CDR3 is TGTGCCAGTAGTATTGGGGACAGGTCCAACAATGAGCAGTTCTTC. The chain carries TRBV19 and TRBJ2-1; the match to TRBD1 covers 8 bases. CDR1 and CDR2 from the germline V gene are LNHDA and SQIVND (reference sequence). The CDR3 spans 15 residues. V lost 3 bases and J lost 5; bases outside the gene matches: 6.